This T cell receptor beta chain was recovered during a study of a mutant IDH1 vaccine in newly diagnosed glioma. This clone turned up a few times. The antigen is undetermined. Here immunoSEQ multiplex PCR was the method, and the copy in TCRdb shows in-frame clones only, minus some. Of tens of thousands of clones detected, about 74% appear once; the ten largest clones hold roughly 4.3%. Time point specified: week 35, safety follow-up. Every vaccine dose comprised 300 ug of mutant IDH1 20-mer peptide plus topical imiquimod. Trimming removed 5 bases from V and 4 bases from J, with 18 bases in between. CDR1 and CDR2 (germline): SGHVS, FNYEAQ. The CDR3 spans 15 residues.

The rearrangement uses TRBV7-6 and TRBJ2-7, with D perhaps given as TRBD1 or TRBD2 (5 bases each). The sequence came from a man in his fifties or sixties with glioma. The input for sequencing was PBMCs, taken from a glioma patient whose treatment included an IDH1 peptide vaccine. The CDR3 nucleotides read TGTGCCAGCAGCCCCGGGACGGGTAAATGGTACGAGCAGTACTTC. It yields the protein CASSPGTGKWYEQYF.